The rows below give T cell receptor beta chains drawn from one sample of a study of control samples from healthy donors and cancer patients. Assay: immunoSEQ multiplex PCR; the TCRdb copy retains only in-frame clones and omits some. The table has 150,000 to 180,000 clones, about 94% seen once. Source material: blood. The receptors here all came from a middle-aged man in good health. CDR3s leave out the opening cysteine and the closing phenylalanine or tryptophan. Part of the rows lack a size; the others show once, few, many or a class for expanded clones.

j_call v_call clone_size cdr3_aa
TRBJ1-5 TRBV27 NA ASSSGQGVFGQPQH
TRBJ2-7 TRBV2 NA ASSDRLLGEQY
TRBJ1-1 TRBV28 NA ASSLAPRETEAF
TRBJ1-1 TRBV14 once ASSTRQALNTEAF
TRBJ1-1 TRBV5-4 NA ASSLLGLTEAF
TRBJ1-5 TRBV27 NA ASSFTGVRSQPQH
TRBJ1-6 TRBV5-4 NA ASSLQGYNSPLH
TRBJ1-5 TRBV9 NA ASSTGQDANSNQPQH
TRBJ1-4 TRBV6-5 NA ASSSPRQVVGEKLF
TRBJ2-2 TRBV28 NA ASSPGTPGGPVNTGELF
TRBJ1-1 TRBV18 NA ASSPLGQNTEAF
TRBJ1-6 TRBV6-6 once ASRDRDRANSPLH
TRBJ1-2 TRBV19 once ASSIEGGTATPPGGYT
TRBJ1-2 TRBV29-1 few SARQGSAGYT
TRBJ1-2 TRBV12-3/TRBV12-4 few ASSFREIYGYT
TRBJ1-5 TRBV18 NA ASSSGGNQPQH
TRBJ1-2 TRBV6-5 NA ASRGGGGSYGYT
TRBJ2-3 TRBV5-1 NA ASSPTAIGTDTQY
TRBJ2-5 TRBV7-2 NA ASSLGDRDQETQY
TRBJ1-1 TRBV20-1 NA SARTYTEAF
TRBJ1-6 TRBV2 NA ASRLSGQNNSPLH
TRBJ1-6 TRBV2 few ASARRDRNSPLH
TRBJ1-2 TRBV6-1 NA ASSERGGSGYT
TRBJ1-1 TRBV24-1 NA ATSDPAITEAF
TRBJ2-1 TRBV20-1 once SARDGTSQF
TRBJ1-1 TRBV27 NA ASSRPGTEAF
TRBJ1-2 TRBV18 NA ASSPTVGGYT
TRBJ1-3 TRBV2 NA ASSLAGARSGNTIY
TRBJ1-2 TRBV9 NA ASSVGRDRVNYGYT
TRBJ2-1 TRBV3-1/TRBV3-2 NA ASSFLGGNEQF
TRBJ2-2 TRBV4-3 NA ASSPQGTSQGGELF
TRBJ1-2 TRBV6-4 NA ASSDSTGGYGYT
TRBJ2-2 TRBV2 NA ASSDGPNTGELF
TRBJ1-6 TRBV19 NA ASSRGRGTPLH
TRBJ2-1 TRBV5-1 NA ASSLAGVLYNEQF
TRBJ2-1 TRBV11-2 NA ASSLSGQTEQF
TRBJ1-5 TRBV24-1 NA ATSDKKGVAQPQH
TRBJ1-2 TRBV28 NA ASSRAGRGDYGYT
TRBJ2-6 TRBV7-9 NA ASSLAGGSGANVLT
TRBJ2-3 TRBV6-1 once ASSEERGTDTQY
TRBJ1-1 TRBV7-8 NA ASSLGGAEAF
TRBJ2-1 TRBV28 NA ATRLAAGNEQF
TRBJ1-2 TRBV5-1 NA ASSLDGDYGYT
TRBJ2-3 TRBV5-1 NA ASSPGTSTDTQY
TRBJ1-2 TRBV21-1 NA ASSKRGGNYGYT
TRBJ2-3 TRBV20-1 NA SASRLTGGQGTDTQY
TRBJ1-5 TRBV18 NA ASSPRGGNQPQH